These T cell receptor beta chains were read from a single sample in a study of T cells in Graves' hyperthyroidism and ophthalmopathy. TCRdb reanalysed the multiplex PCR reads using MiXCR and keeps one entry per CDR3 protein. The table has about 590,000 distinct CDR3 sequences, 11% to 15% seen once. The sequenced sample consisted of blood. The receptors derive from a woman aged 18-29 years with Graves' ophthalmopathy. CDR3s include the opening cysteine and the closing phenylalanine or tryptophan. A D gene is named only where the DNA matches it firmly.

v_gene: TRBV9
d_gene: .
CDR3aa: CASSMDPVNTEAFF

v_gene: TRBV7-9
d_gene: TRBD2
CDR3aa: CASSWPSGPSSYEQYF

v_gene: TRBV6-1
d_gene: .
CDR3aa: CASSSAVLHGYTF

v_gene: TRBV5-6
d_gene: TRBD1
CDR3aa: CASSLRTGVGNTIYF

v_gene: TRBV7-9
d_gene: TRBD2
CDR3aa: CASRSSGLGDGEQFF

v_gene: TRBV30
d_gene: TRBD1
CDR3aa: CAWSVRAGQGSYEQYF

v_gene: TRBV12-3/TRBV12-4
d_gene: .
CDR3aa: CASSSGAVSSYEQYF

v_gene: TRBV27
d_gene: TRBD2
CDR3aa: CASWGGAGAYEQYF

v_gene: TRBV29-1
d_gene: .
CDR3aa: CSVQPNPAYEQYF

v_gene: TRBV3-1
d_gene: .
CDR3aa: CASSQGTDEQYF

v_gene: TRBV12-3/TRBV12-4
d_gene: TRBD1
CDR3aa: CASSFRNRGWSEAFF